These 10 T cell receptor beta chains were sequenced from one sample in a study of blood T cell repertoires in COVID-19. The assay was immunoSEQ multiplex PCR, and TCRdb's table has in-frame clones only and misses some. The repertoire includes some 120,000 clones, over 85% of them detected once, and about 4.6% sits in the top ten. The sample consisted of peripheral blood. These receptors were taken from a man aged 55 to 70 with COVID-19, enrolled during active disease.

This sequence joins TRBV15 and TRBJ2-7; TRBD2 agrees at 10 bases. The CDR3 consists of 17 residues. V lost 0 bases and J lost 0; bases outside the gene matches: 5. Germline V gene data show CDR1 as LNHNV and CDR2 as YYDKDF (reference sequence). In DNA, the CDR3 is TGTGCCACCAGCAGAGATCTTGGACTAGCGGACTCCTACGAGCAGTACTTC. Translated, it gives CATSRDLGLADSYEQYF.

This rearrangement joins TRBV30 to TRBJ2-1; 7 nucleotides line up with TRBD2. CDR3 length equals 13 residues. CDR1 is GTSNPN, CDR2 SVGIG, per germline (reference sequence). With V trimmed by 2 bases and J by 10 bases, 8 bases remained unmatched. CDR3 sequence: CAWSFHLGREQFF. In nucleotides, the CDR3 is TGTGCCTGGAGTTTCCATCTCGGGAGGGAGCAGTTCTTC.

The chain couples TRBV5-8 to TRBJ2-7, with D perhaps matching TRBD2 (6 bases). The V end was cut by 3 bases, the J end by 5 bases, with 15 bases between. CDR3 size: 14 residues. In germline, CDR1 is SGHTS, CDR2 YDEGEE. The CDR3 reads CASSWPGDKHEQYF. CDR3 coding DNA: TGTGCCAGCAGCTGGCCGGGAGATAAACACGAGCAGTACTTC. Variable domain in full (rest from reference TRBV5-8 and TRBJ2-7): EAGVTQSPTHLIKTRGQQATLRCSPISGHTSVYWYQQALGLGLQFLLWYDEGEERNRGNFPPRFSGRQFPNYSSELNVNALELEDSALYLCASSWPGDKHEQYFGPGTRLTVT.

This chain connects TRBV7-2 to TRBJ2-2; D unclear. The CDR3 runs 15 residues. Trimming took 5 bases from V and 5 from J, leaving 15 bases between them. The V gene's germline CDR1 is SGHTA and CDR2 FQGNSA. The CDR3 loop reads CASSRASRSTGELFF. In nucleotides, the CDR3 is TGTGCCAGCAGCAGAGCTTCTCGGAGTACCGGGGAGCTGTTTTTT. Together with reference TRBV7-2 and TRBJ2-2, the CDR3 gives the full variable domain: GAGVSQSPSNKVTEKGKDVELRCDPISGHTALYWYRQSLGQGLEFLIYFQGNSAPDKSGLPSDRFSAERTGGSVSTLTIQRTQQEDSAVYLCASSRASRSTGELFFGEGSRLTVL.

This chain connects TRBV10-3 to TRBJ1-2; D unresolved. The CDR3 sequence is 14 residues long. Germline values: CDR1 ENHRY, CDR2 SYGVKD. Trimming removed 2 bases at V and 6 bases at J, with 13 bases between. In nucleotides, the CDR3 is TGTGCCATCAGTGAGAATCCGGGGTCGGATGGCTACACCTTC. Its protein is CAISENPGSDGYTF.

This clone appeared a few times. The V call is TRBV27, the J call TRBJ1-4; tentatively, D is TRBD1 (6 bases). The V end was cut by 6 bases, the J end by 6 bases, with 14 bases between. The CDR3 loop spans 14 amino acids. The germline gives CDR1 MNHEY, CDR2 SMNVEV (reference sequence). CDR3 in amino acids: CASSGTQVHEKLFF. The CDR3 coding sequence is TGTGCCAGCAGCGGGACACAGGTCCATGAAAAACTGTTTTTT.

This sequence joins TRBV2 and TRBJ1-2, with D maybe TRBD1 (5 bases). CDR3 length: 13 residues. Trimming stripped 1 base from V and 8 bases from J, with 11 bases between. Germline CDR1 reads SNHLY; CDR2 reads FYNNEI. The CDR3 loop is CASSEGRGRGYTF. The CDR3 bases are TGTGCCAGCAGTGAAGGCCGGGGGAGAGGCTACACCTTC.

The CDR3 loop reads CASSETGEVEKLFF. CDR3 DNA: TGCGCCAGCAGTGAGACAGGGGAGGTCGAAAAACTGTTTTTT. This sequence joins TRBV10-1 and TRBJ1-4; the match to TRBD1 covers 7 bases. Per the germline V gene, CDR1 is WNHNN and CDR2 is SYGVQD (reference sequence). V was clipped by 2 bases and J by 8 bases; unmatched bases: 5. The CDR3 contains 14 residues.

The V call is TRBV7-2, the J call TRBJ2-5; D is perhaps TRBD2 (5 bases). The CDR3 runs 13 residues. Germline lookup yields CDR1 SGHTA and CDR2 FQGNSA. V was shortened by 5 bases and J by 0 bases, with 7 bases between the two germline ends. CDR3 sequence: CASSQDYQETQYF. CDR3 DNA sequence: TGTGCCAGCAGCCAGGACTACCAAGAGACCCAGTACTTC.

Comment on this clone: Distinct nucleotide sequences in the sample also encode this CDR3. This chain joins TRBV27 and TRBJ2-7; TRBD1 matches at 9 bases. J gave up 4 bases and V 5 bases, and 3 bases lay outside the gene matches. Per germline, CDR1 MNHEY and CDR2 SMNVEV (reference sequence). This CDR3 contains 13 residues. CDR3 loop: CASSLGTGYEQYF. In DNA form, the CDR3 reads TGTGCCAGCAGTCTCGGGACAGGGTACGAGCAGTACTTC.